The entry that follows covers one TCR beta chain sequence. As yet, its antigen is unknown. The CDR3 is made up of 13 amino acids. The germline V gene encodes CDR1 SGHKS and CDR2 YYEKEE (reference sequence). The V segment lost 0 bases and the J segment 6 bases; nucleotides outside the gene matches: 1. The source of the sample is a study of lymphopenia after photon versus proton radiotherapy. Study-level results: Proton therapy kept repertoires fairly stable, unlike photons, which gained effector/memory cells. Better survival with proton therapy was suggested as possible, not demonstrated.

Some clones are missing from TCRdb's copy, which holds only in-frame ones; the method was immunoSEQ multiplex PCR. The table has around 2,700 clones, about 94% seen once. This sequence joins TRBV5-5 and TRBJ2-7; 9 nucleotides align to TRBD2. The sequence was collected from a woman between 70 and 85 years old with pancreatic cancer. The input for sequencing was peripheral blood, taken from a patient treated with photon-based radiotherapy. CDR3 DNA: TGTGCCAGCAGCTTGGGCGGGAGGGGCGAGCAGTACTTC. Protein sequence: CASSLGGRGEQYF. The variable domain in full, completed from reference TRBV5-5 and TRBJ2-7, reads DAGVTQSPTHLIKTRGQQVTLRCSPISGHKSVSWYQQVLGQGPQFIFQYYEKEERGRGNFPDRFSARQFPNYSSELNVNALLLGDSALYLCASSLGGRGEQYFGPGTRLTVT.